This TCR beta chain is from a study of cytomegalovirus exposure and HLA in healthy donors. Use of 60 Vbeta and 13 Jbeta primers characterized the PCR. Sequenced by immunoSEQ multiplex PCR; TCRdb stores in-frame clones only, minus some. The table has over 100,000 clones, about 73% seen once. In germline, CDR1 is SEHNR, CDR2 FQNEAQ (reference sequence). The CDR3 runs to 13 residues. V was shortened by 4 bases and J by 1 base, with 5 bases between the two germline ends. This clone appeared a single time. Its antigen remains unidentified. Whole-study findings and limits: Cytomegalovirus-associated status was assigned to 164 TCR beta chains. TCR beta sequences numbering roughly 18,000 were associated with HLA alleles at 0.05 false discovery rate in a later analysis.

V usage is TRBV7-9 and J usage is TRBJ1-3; D is ambiguous. Sequences were obtained from PBMCs. This receptor was obtained from a woman in her 30s in good health and CMV-seropositive. The CDR3 bases are TGTGCCAGCAGCTGGGAGTCTGGAAACACCATATATTTT. As protein: CASSWESGNTIYF. The variable domain in full, with the rest retrieved from reference TRBV7-9 and TRBJ1-3, is DTGVSQNPRHKITKRGQNVTFRCDPISEHNRLYWYRQTLGQGPEFLTYFQNEAQLEKSRLLSDRFSAERPKGSFSTLEIQRTEQGDSAMYLCASSWESGNTIYFGEGSWLTVV.